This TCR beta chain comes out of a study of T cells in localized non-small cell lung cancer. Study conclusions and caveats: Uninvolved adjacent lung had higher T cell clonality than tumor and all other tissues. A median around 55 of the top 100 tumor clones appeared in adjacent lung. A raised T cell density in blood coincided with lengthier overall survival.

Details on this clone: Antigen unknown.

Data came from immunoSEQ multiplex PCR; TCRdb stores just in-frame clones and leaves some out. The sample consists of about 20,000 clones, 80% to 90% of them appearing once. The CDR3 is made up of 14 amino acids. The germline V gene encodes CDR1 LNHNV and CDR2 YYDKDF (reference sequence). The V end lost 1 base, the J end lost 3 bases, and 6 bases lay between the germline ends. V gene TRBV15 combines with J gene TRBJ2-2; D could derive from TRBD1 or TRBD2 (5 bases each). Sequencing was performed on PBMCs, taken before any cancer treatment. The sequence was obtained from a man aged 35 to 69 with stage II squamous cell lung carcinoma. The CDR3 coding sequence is TGTGCCACCAGCAGAGGGGGACACACCGGGGAGCTGTTTTTT. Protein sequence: CATSRGGHTGELFF.